Given below is one TCR beta chain in context. The target antigen is unknown. The CDR3 length is 13 residues. The V gene's germline CDR1 is SGHTA and CDR2 FQGNSA. Primers used in a second PCR of about 6 to 11 cycles were a sample-barcoded 5' primer and a J-beta primer mix. In TCRdb, the 5' RACE reads were re-called with MiXCR into one record per CDR3 protein. Here the sample spans about 500,000 distinct CDR3 sequences, nearly 25% being singletons. The data were obtained in a study of blood T cells in healthy people across ages. Overall study findings and caveats: Changes in expanded clonotypes were possibly confounded, as the CMV status of donors was unknown. With age, beta diversity per million T cells declined roughly linearly, significantly by about 37.

These sequences were also reported in another study, on T cells of mothers and their children. Per that paper: Over 8 million reads per mother and about 3 million per child were obtained. Overlap ran slightly, non-significantly higher for related than unrelated mother-child pairs.

This TCR was sampled from a boy aged 5-17 years in good health. The chain is built from TRBV7-2 and TRBJ2-5; 9 bases are a match to TRBD1. The J call may be in error: the DNA end matches TRBJ2-1 better. The specimen sequenced was blood. The CDR3 region is CASRGQGENEQFF. The CDR3 bases are TGTGCCAGCAGGGGACAGGGCGAAAATGAGCAGTTCTTC.